Shown below are 20 T cell receptor beta chains from a single sample sequenced in a study of blood T cell repertoires in COVID-19. Some clones are missing from TCRdb's copy, which holds only in-frame ones; the method was immunoSEQ multiplex PCR. The profile shows about 60,000 clones, 80% to 95% of them singletons. Sample: peripheral blood. The receptors were sampled from a human donor with active COVID-19. The donor label of this sample is uncertain.

The sample holds a few counts of this clone. The chain recombines TRBV7-9 with TRBJ2-7; 9 bases are shared with TRBD2. With 5 bases clipped from V and 1 base from J, the junction kept 9 bases outside the gene matches. Germline loops: CDR1 SEHNR, CDR2 FQNEAQ (reference sequence). The CDR3 contains 16 residues. The CDR3 bases are TGTGCCAGCAGCAACCTACTAGCGGGCGATTCCTACGAGCAGTACTTC. This encodes CASSNLLAGDSYEQYF.

V is TRBV4-3 and J is TRBJ1-2; 8 nucleotides align to TRBD1. Germline V gives CDR1 LGHNA, CDR2 YSLEER. The ends lost 0 bases at V and 4 bases at J; junction bases unmatched: 1. The CDR3 spans 14 residues. Here the CDR3 DNA reads TGCGCCAGCAGCCAAGAAGGGACAGGCTATGGCTACACCTTC. The encoded protein is CASSQEGTGYGYTF.

Notes on this clone: A read error may account for a junction end that differs from germline. J is TRBJ1-1 and V is TRBV7-7; D unresolved. Germline V lookup: CDR1 SSHAT, CDR2 FNYEAQ (reference sequence). This CDR3 has 13 amino acids. The CDR3 coding sequence is TGTGCTAGCAGCCAACAATTGAACACTGAAGCTTTCTTT. It translates to CASSQQLNTEAFF.

By frequency in the sample, this clone is medium-sized. This rearrangement joins TRBV6-5 to TRBJ2-7; 10 bases map to TRBD1. The CDR3 totals 13 residues. The germline V gene encodes CDR1 MNHEY and CDR2 SVGAGI. V was clipped by 6 bases and J by 6 bases; unmatched bases: 5. CDR3 in DNA: TGTGCCAGCAGGCCGGGACAGGGGTTCGAGCAGTACGTC. It codes for CASRPGQGFEQYV.

The chain couples TRBV27 to TRBJ1-2, with D perhaps TRBD1 (5 bases). The V and J ends lost 5 bases and 9 bases respectively, with 13 bases between them. The CDR3 loop spans 12 amino acids. Germline V gives CDR1 MNHEY, CDR2 SMNVEV (reference sequence). The DNA for the CDR3 is TGTGCCAGCAGTCCAGGGACTAGGAGCTACACCTTC. Translated, it gives CASSPGTRSYTF.

This chain uses TRBV25-1 with TRBJ1-3; D unresolved. The CDR3 spans 15 residues. V was cut by 4 bases and J by 3 bases, with 13 bases left in between. Germline V gene sequence: CDR1 MGHDK, CDR2 SYGVNS. The CDR3 region is CASSAQTGIGNTIYF. DNA of the CDR3: TGTGCCAGCAGTGCTCAGACCGGGATTGGAAACACCATATATTTT.

V is TRBV6-5 and J is TRBJ2-1; possible D gene TRBD1, 6 bases. There are 13 residues in the CDR3. Trimming cost V 2 bases and J 5 bases, with 7 bases left between them. Per germline, CDR1 MNHEY and CDR2 SVGAGI. CDR3 coding DNA: TGTGCCAGCAGTTACGGACAGAACAATGAGCAGTTCTTC. It is translated as CASSYGQNNEQFF.

This clone was counted once. The chain uses TRBV5-1 and TRBJ2-1; 7 bases agree with TRBD1. CDR1 is SGHRS, CDR2 YFSETQ, per germline. The CDR3 loop spans 14 amino acids. Trimming took 3 bases from V and 4 from J; bases not matched to a gene: 4. The DNA of the CDR3 is TGCGCCAGCAGCTGGGACAGCCCTTACAATGAGCAGTTCTTC. Translation: CASSWDSPYNEQFF.

The CDR3 here is CASSTSWTSGGTSYEQYV. CDR3 bases: TGTGCCAGCAGCACATCGTGGACTAGCGGGGGGACCTCCTACGAGCAGTACGTC. V and J are TRBV21-1 and TRBJ2-7; the D call of TRBD2 is as the table states it, not checked on the DNA. TRBV21-1 is listed as a pseudogene. The CDR3 is made up of 18 amino acids.

The V call is TRBV7-3, the J call TRBJ1-2, with D uncertain. Trimming cost V 5 bases and J 7 bases, with 14 bases left between them. Germline V lookup: CDR1 SGHTA, CDR2 FQGTGA. The CDR3 is made up of 13 amino acids. CDR3 region: CASSPSFRGGYTF. In nucleotides, the CDR3 is TGTGCCAGCAGCCCTTCGTTCCGGGGTGGCTACACCTTC. The variable domain in full, completed from reference TRBV7-3 and TRBJ1-2, reads GAGVSQTPSNKVTEKGKYVELRCDPISGHTALYWYRQSLGQGPEFLIYFQGTGAADDSGLPNDRFFAVRPEGSVSTLKIQRTERGDSAVYLCASSPSFRGGYTFGSGTRLTVV.

The rearrangement uses TRBV6-5 and TRBJ1-1; a weak D match, TRBD1 (5 bases). Trimming shortened V by 5 bases and J by 4 bases, and 11 bases separated the two germline ends. Germline loops: CDR1 MNHEY, CDR2 SVGAGI. The CDR3 runs 13 residues. The CDR3 DNA follows: TGTGCCAGCAGTCAGGGCAGCCTCACTGAAGCTTTCTTT. Translation gives CASSQGSLTEAFF.

V is TRBV4-2 and J is TRBJ1-1; D is uncertain. This CDR3 spans 17 amino acids. Looked up from germline, CDR1 is LGHNA and CDR2 is YNFKEQ. V shed 0 bases and J shed 0 bases, with 14 bases lying between them. Here the CDR3 DNA reads TGTGCCAGCAGCCAAGATAAAACACCGCTCTTGAACACTGAAGCTTTCTTT. It codes for CASSQDKTPLLNTEAFF.

V gene TRBV11-3 combines with J gene TRBJ2-2, with 9 positions matching TRBD1. This CDR3 has 14 residues. J gave up 7 bases and V 5 bases, and 5 bases lay outside the gene matches. Germline CDR1 SGHNT, CDR2 YENEEA. The CDR3 nucleotides are TGTGCCAGCAGCCGGACAGGGGATAGCGGGGAGCTGTTTTTT. Translated, it gives CASSRTGDSGELFF. Based on the CDR3 plus reference TRBV11-3 and TRBJ2-2, the full variable domain is EAGVVQSPRYKIIEKKQPVAFWCNPISGHNTLYWYLQNLGQGPELLIRYENEEAVDDSQLPKDRFSAERLKGVDSTLKIQPAELGDSAVYLCASSRTGDSGELFFGEGSRLTVL.

This chain joins TRBV27 and TRBJ2-7; 7 bases agree with TRBD1. The V and J ends lost 5 bases and 6 bases, in that order; junction bases with no gene match: 13. Germline V gene data show CDR1 as MNHEY and CDR2 as SMNVEV (reference sequence). This CDR3 has 15 amino acids. The CDR3 bases are TGTGCCAGCAGTAACCGGACAGGTTCCCTTTTCGAGCAGTACGTC. As protein: CASSNRTGSLFEQYV.

The chain employs TRBV25-1 and TRBJ1-1; no firm D call. The CDR3 loop spans 16 amino acids. V shed 5 bases and J shed 0 bases, with 16 bases lying between them. The germline V gene has CDR1 MGHDK and CDR2 SYGVNS. The CDR3 protein is CASSLGAVGMNTEAFF. The CDR3 nucleotides are TGTGCCAGCAGTTTAGGTGCGGTAGGCATGAACACTGAAGCTTTCTTT.

The DNA of the CDR3 is TGTGCCAGCTCACCCAGGGTAGACACTGAAGCTTTCTTT. Protein: CASSPRVDTEAFF. The V call is TRBV18, the J call TRBJ1-1; weak D call: TRBD1 (5 bases). Trimming stripped 3 bases from V and 3 bases from J, with 8 bases between. Germline CDR1 reads KGHSH; CDR2 reads LQKENI. CDR3 size: 13 residues.

The chain carries TRBV18 and TRBJ2-2, with 8 bases identical to TRBD1. CDR3 length: 16 amino acids. In germline, CDR1 is KGHSH, CDR2 LQKENI. V lost 3 bases to trimming and J lost 4 bases; unmatched junction nucleotides: 7. DNA of the CDR3: TGTGCCAGCTCACCGGGACAGGTCAGGGGCACCGGGGAGCTGTTTTTT. The encoded protein is CASSPGQVRGTGELFF. The full variable domain, its missing parts supplied by reference TRBV18 and TRBJ2-2, is NAGVMQNPRHLVRRRGQEARLRCSPMKGHSHVYWYRQLPEEGLKFMVYLQKENIIDESGMPKERFSAEFPKEGPSILRIQQVVRGDSAAYFCASSPGQVRGTGELFFGEGSRLTVL.

The chain carries TRBV14 and TRBJ1-6; the D gene is possibly TRBD1 (5 bases). Germline values: CDR1 SGHDN, CDR2 FVKESK. The length of the CDR3 is 17 residues. V shed 2 bases and J shed 11 bases, with 22 bases lying between them. CDR3 sequence (DNA): TGTGCCAGCAGCCAACGAACCCCTCAGGGAGGGAGCCCACCCCTCCACTTT. Translated, it gives CASSQRTPQGGSPPLHF.

The gene calls are TRBV10-3 and TRBJ2-2; no definite D call. CDR3 length equals 14 residues. Germline V gene sequence: CDR1 ENHRY, CDR2 SYGVKD. The V gene lost 4 bases and the J gene lost 3 bases, with 9 bases spanning the gap. The CDR3 here is CAISVAQYTGELFF. CDR3 DNA sequence: TGTGCCATCAGTGTGGCACAGTACACCGGGGAGCTGTTTTTT.

The chain joins TRBV24-1 to TRBJ2-2; the match to TRBD2 covers 8 bases. Germline CDR1 reads KGHDR; CDR2 reads SFDVKD. The V segment lost 2 bases and the J segment 5 bases; nucleotides outside the gene matches: 6. The CDR3 covers 16 residues. CDR3 sequence reads: CATSDSGTGGTGELFF. CDR3 coding DNA: TGTGCCACCAGTGATTCCGGGACGGGGGGGACCGGGGAGCTGTTTTTT.